This T cell receptor (beta chain) was obtained from a study of technical replicates of blood from several donors (dated by TCRdb to about 2017). A remark on this clone: What antigen it recognizes has not been identified. Qualities for individual bases were not recorded, and no much larger clone is one base off.

As encoded in the germline V gene, CDR1 is SGHVS while CDR2 is FQNEAQ. The CDR3 has 17 amino acids, counting the end cysteine and phenylalanine. Just CDR3 DNA is preserved here, 51 bases in frame from base 1. Between the V and J ends, shortened by 1 base and 4 bases respectively, the junction contains 16 bases. Library prep was done by the immunoSEQ multiplex PCR assay. The source is immuneACCESS, and TCRdb retained only in-frame sequences with V and J called. Part of the clones is not carried over; for the studies checked, unresolved V genes explain less than half of this, and the remainder is unexplained. The sample data list tens of thousands of clones, and approximately 87% of these were observed just once. Together, the top ten hold roughly 5% of the sample.

The receptor comes from a human donor in good health. Some clones in this sample may be carry-over from other donors' samples. Sample: PBMCs. This sequence uses TRBV7-8 and TRBJ2-2, and possibly TRBD2, on 6 matching bases. The CDR3 in this case is CASSLDPGAVSTGELFF. The DNA sequence follows: TGTGCCAGCAGCTTAGACCCGGGAGCCGTGAGCACCGGGGAGCTGTTTTTT.